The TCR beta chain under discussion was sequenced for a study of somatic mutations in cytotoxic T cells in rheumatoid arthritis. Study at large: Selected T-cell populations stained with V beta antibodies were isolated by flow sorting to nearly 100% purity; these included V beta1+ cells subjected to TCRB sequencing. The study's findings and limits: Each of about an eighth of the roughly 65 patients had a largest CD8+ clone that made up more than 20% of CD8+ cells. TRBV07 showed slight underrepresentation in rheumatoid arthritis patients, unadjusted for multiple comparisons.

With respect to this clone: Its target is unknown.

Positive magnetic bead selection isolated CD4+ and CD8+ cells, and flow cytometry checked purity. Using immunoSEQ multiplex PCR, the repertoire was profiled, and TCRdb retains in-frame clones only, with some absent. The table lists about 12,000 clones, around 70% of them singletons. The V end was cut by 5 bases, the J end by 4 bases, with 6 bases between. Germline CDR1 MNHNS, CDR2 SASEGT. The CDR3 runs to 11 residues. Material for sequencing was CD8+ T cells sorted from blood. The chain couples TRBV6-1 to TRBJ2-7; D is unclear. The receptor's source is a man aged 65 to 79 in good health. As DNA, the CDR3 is TGTGCCAGCAGTCTTTATTACGAGCAGTACTTC. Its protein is CASSLYYEQYF.